The T cell receptor beta chain under discussion was sequenced for a study of blood T cell repertoires in COVID-19. V was clipped by 5 bases and J by 3 bases, with 16 bases between them. Germline CDR1 is MGHRA and CDR2 is YSYEKL. The CDR3 loop spans 16 amino acids. Repertoires were generated with immunoSEQ multiplex PCR, while TCRdb's copy carries only in-frame clones and drops some. The sample records about 160,000 clones, approximately 81% being singletons. Sequenced material: PBMCs or T cells enriched from blood (not recorded which). The source of this sequence is a woman aged 40 to 50 with acute COVID-19. The chain combines TRBV4-1 with TRBJ1-4; TRBD1 might be the D (5 bases). The CDR3 DNA sequence: TGCGCCAGCAGCTCGGGACTGCTGACTCCTAATGAAAAACTGTTTTTT. Protein sequence: CASSSGLLTPNEKLFF.